The rows below give T cell receptor beta chains drawn from one sample of a study of vaccination and CD4 T cells after COVID-19. No antigens are known for them. TCRdb analysed the PCR reads with MiXCR anew, one entry per CDR3 protein. The profile shows about 14,000 distinct CDR3 sequences, approximately 57% of them singletons. Sequenced material: CD4+ T cells from blood, cultured in vitro. These receptors were taken from a human donor who had recovered from COVID-19. The CDR3 runs from the conserved cysteine through the conserved F or W. A D gene is named only where the DNA matches it firmly. A row's size may be missing; if present it is once, few, many or a size class.

v_call	j_call	cdr3_length	clone_size	d_call	cdr3_aa	cdr3_nt
TRBV7-9	TRBJ2-5	15	NA	NA	CASSYSRTAQETQYF	TGTGCCAGCAGCTACAGCCGGACAGCCCAAGAGACCCAGTACTTC
TRBV24-1	TRBJ2-7	11	NA	NA	CATSQNYEQYF	TGTGCCACCAGTCAGAACTACGAGCAGTACTTC
TRBV6-1	TRBJ1-2	15	NA	TRBD1	CASSVTVGQRYGYTF	TGTGCCAGCAGTGTTACGGTGGGACAGAGGTATGGCTACACCTTC
TRBV11-2	TRBJ1-1	13	NA	NA	CASSLEEEAKAFF	TGTGCCAGCAGCTTAGAGGAGGAGGCTAAAGCTTTCTTT
TRBV7-9	TRBJ2-2	15	NA	TRBD2	CATPSGRKNTGELFF	TGTGCCACCCCTAGCGGGAGGAAAAACACCGGGGAGCTGTTTTTT
TRBV6-1	TRBJ2-6	15	NA	NA	CASTLGLSGANVLTF	TGTGCCAGCACCCTGGGACTCTCTGGGGCCAACGTCCTGACTTTC
TRBV6-1	TRBJ1-1	15	few	TRBD1	CASRKYDRGGFEAFF	TGTGCCAGCAGGAAATACGACAGGGGGGGATTTGAAGCTTTCTTT
TRBV19	TRBJ2-7	16	NA	TRBD2	CASSISTSGISYEQYF	TGTGCCAGTAGTATCTCTACTAGCGGGATATCCTACGAGCAGTACTTC
TRBV11-3	TRBJ2-7	15	NA	TRBD2	CASSFRGLAGYEQYF	TGTGCCAGCAGCTTCCGCGGACTAGCGGGCTACGAGCAGTACTTC
TRBV5-5	TRBJ2-5	14	NA	NA	CASSLGQPKETQYF	TGTGCCAGCAGCTTAGGGCAGCCCAAAGAGACCCAGTACTTC
TRBV6-2/TRBV6-3	TRBJ1-2	16	few	TRBD1	CASSYSSDRHSYGYTF	TGTGCCAGCAGTTACTCCTCGGACAGGCATTCCTATGGCTACACCTTC
TRBV6-1	TRBJ2-7	13	NA	NA	CASSRDGGYEQYF	TGTGCCAGCAGTAGGGACGGAGGCTACGAGCAGTACTTC
TRBV7-6	TRBJ2-1	15	NA	NA	CASSPQVRGAHEQFF	TGTGCCAGCAGCCCCCAAGTGCGAGGGGCGCATGAGCAGTTCTTC
TRBV20-1	TRBJ2-3	15	NA	TRBD2	CSARPSGSSTDTQYF	TGCAGTGCTAGACCTAGCGGGAGTTCGACAGATACGCAGTATTTT
TRBV20-1	TRBJ1-5	12	few	NA	CSAGGGDRPQHF	TGCAGTGCTGGGGGAGGGGACCGGCCCCAGCATTTT
TRBV5-1	TRBJ2-5	14	NA	NA	CASSLGQGGETQYF	TGCGCCAGCAGCTTGGGACAGGGAGGAGAGACCCAGTACTTC
TRBV12-3/TRBV12-4	TRBJ1-5	15	NA	NA	CASSSRDGSNQPQHF	TGTGCCAGCAGTTCCCGCGACGGATCCAATCAGCCCCAGCATTTT
TRBV29-1	TRBJ2-1	14	NA	TRBD2	CSVDRLAGGGEQFF	TGCAGCGTTGATAGGCTAGCGGGAGGGGGTGAGCAGTTCTTC
TRBV10-3	TRBJ1-2	15	NA	NA	CAISDRGGRAYGYTF	TGTGCCATCAGTGATCGGGGGGGAAGGGCCTATGGCTACACCTTC
TRBV7-2	TRBJ2-1	15	NA	NA	CASSLAIGVYNEQFF	TGTGCCAGCAGCTTAGCTATTGGAGTCTACAATGAGCAGTTCTTC
TRBV20-1	TRBJ1-6	13	NA	NA	CSARETGRSPLHF	TGCAGTGCTAGAGAGACGGGCCGATCACCCCTCCACTTT
TRBV7-8	TRBJ1-2	14	NA	NA	CASSPRQGNYGYTF	TGTGCCAGCAGCCCCCGTCAGGGGAACTATGGCTACACCTTC
TRBV6-5	TRBJ1-5	14	few	NA	CASSYMAGDQPQHF	TGTGCCAGCAGTTACATGGCAGGCGATCAGCCCCAGCATTTT
TRBV5-1	TRBJ2-7	16	few	NA	CASSIRETIITTEQYF	TGCGCCAGCAGCATCCGGGAGACAATAATTACGACTGAGCAGTACTTC
TRBV20-1	TRBJ2-7	17	NA	NA	CSAREKESWDTPYEQYF	TGCAGTGCTAGAGAAAAGGAGTCTTGGGACACTCCCTACGAGCAGTACTTC
TRBV6-1	TRBJ2-5	15	NA	NA	CASSDGGDSWETQYF	TGTGCCAGCAGCGACGGGGGAGATTCTTGGGAGACCCAGTACTTC
TRBV2	TRBJ2-3	15	NA	TRBD1	CASSFGTGHGDTQYF	TGTGCCAGCAGTTTCGGGACAGGGCACGGAGATACGCAGTATTTT
TRBV7-9	TRBJ1-2	11	NA	NA	CASSLEGGYTF	TGTGCCAGCAGCTTAGAGGGGGGCTACACCTTC
TRBV20-1	TRBJ2-7	11	medium-sized	TRBD2	CSALRLAQQYF	TGCAGTGCTCTAAGACTAGCGCAGCAGTACTTC
TRBV10-3	TRBJ1-5	12	few	NA	CAISELNQPQHF	TGTGCCATCAGCGAACTAAATCAGCCCCAGCATTTT
TRBV20-1	TRBJ2-1	14	NA	NA	CSARHWRSYNEQFF	TGCAGTGCTAGGCACTGGCGCTCCTACAATGAGCAGTTCTTC
TRBV7-2	TRBJ1-1	13	few	NA	CASSLHQNTEAFF	TGTGCCAGCAGCTTACATCAGAACACTGAAGCTTTCTTT
TRBV7-6	TRBJ2-1	11	NA	NA	CASSSGTKMFF	TGTGCCAGCAGCTCCGGGACGAAGATGTTCTTC
TRBV20-1	TRBJ2-1	15	NA	NA	CSARPPMGTSYEQFF	TGCAGTGCTAGACCCCCCATGGGAACTAGCTACGAGCAGTTCTTC
TRBV29-1	TRBJ2-7	14	few	TRBD1	CSVEPGTGAYEQYF	TGCAGCGTTGAACCCGGGACAGGGGCCTACGAGCAGTACTTC
TRBV27	TRBJ2-1	19	NA	NA	CASRGERDRYILIHNEQFF	TGTGCCAGCAGGGGGGAGCGGGACAGGTATATCCTGATCCACAATGAGCAGTTCTTC
TRBV29-1	TRBJ1-1	12	NA	NA	CSGEGRYTEAFF	TGCAGCGGAGAGGGACGGTACACTGAAGCTTTCTTT
TRBV20-1	TRBJ2-3	13	few	NA	CSARPPSTDTQYF	TGCAGTGCTAGACCCCCGAGCACAGATACGCAGTATTTT
TRBV11-3	TRBJ2-3	16	NA	TRBD2	CASSQRAGVGTDTQYF	TGTGCCAGCAGCCAGAGGGCGGGAGTAGGCACAGATACGCAGTATTTT
TRBV27	TRBJ2-1	14	NA	NA	CASSLWTREGEQFF	TGTGCCAGCAGTTTATGGACCCGCGAAGGTGAGCAGTTCTTC
TRBV15	TRBJ2-5	13	once	TRBD2	CATSNHHGGSQYF	TGTGCCACCAGCAACCACCACGGGGGGAGCCAGTACTTC
TRBV6-4	TRBJ2-1	15	NA	NA	CASSHDRNPYNEQFF	TGTGCCAGCAGTCACGACAGGAACCCTTACAATGAGCAGTTCTTC
TRBV6-1	TRBJ1-6	16	few	NA	CASSRQDGPYNSPLHF	TGTGCCAGCAGTCGCCAGGATGGGCCGTATAATTCACCCCTCCACTTT
TRBV27	TRBJ2-6	16	NA	TRBD1	CASRLTGGAGANVLTF	TGTGCCAGCAGACTTACAGGGGGCGCTGGGGCCAACGTCCTGACTTTC
TRBV20-1	TRBJ2-3	15	NA	TRBD2	CSASWGLAGRDTQYF	TGCAGTGCTAGCTGGGGACTAGCCGGCCGAGATACGCAGTATTTT
TRBV7-2	TRBJ2-1	13	NA	NA	CASSLDRVNEQFF	TGTGCCAGCAGCTTAGACAGGGTGAATGAGCAGTTCTTC
TRBV6-1	TRBJ2-7	16	NA	NA	CASSTRVDSLGYEQYF	TGTGCCAGCAGCACCCGCGTGGACAGTCTTGGGTACGAGCAGTACTTC
TRBV30	TRBJ1-6	14	NA	TRBD1	CAWTPGTEGTPLHF	TGTGCCTGGACCCCCGGGACAGAGGGCACTCCCCTCCACTTT
TRBV6-5	TRBJ1-2	16	NA	TRBD1	CASSYWTGDSNYGYTF	TGTGCCAGCAGTTACTGGACCGGGGACAGCAACTATGGCTACACCTTC
TRBV6-5	TRBJ2-5	12	NA	NA	CASSWTGETQYF	TGTGCCAGCAGTTGGACGGGGGAGACCCAGTACTTC
TRBV27	TRBJ1-1	15	NA	TRBD1	CASSPWADRERVAFF	TGTGCCAGCAGTCCCTGGGCCGACAGGGAGAGGGTGGCTTTCTTT
TRBV20-1	TRBJ1-5	14	NA	TRBD1	CSARETGGHQPQHF	TGCAGTGCTAGAGAGACAGGGGGCCATCAGCCCCAGCATTTT
TRBV7-9	TRBJ1-5	14	NA	NA	CASSLYGSNQPQHF	TGTGCCAGCAGCTTATACGGGAGCAATCAGCCCCAGCATTTT
TRBV10-1	TRBJ2-2	13	few	NA	CATSQGSPGELFF	TGCGCCACCAGTCAGGGTTCTCCCGGGGAGCTGTTTTTT